Each of the 27 T cell receptor beta chains below was sequenced from the same sample in a study of OX40 agonist ivuxolimab in advanced cancers. Only in-frame clones appear in the TCRdb table, and some are missing; sequencing was by immunoSEQ multiplex PCR. The data contain about 66,000 clones, roughly 81% of them seen just once; the ten biggest clones take up roughly 4.7%. The starting material was CD4+ or CD8+ T cells sorted from blood, obtained in a trial of the OX40 agonist ivuxolimab. These receptors came from an adult with an advanced solid tumor such as melanoma, head and neck, liver or kidney cancer.

This clone was detected only a few times. The chain combines TRBV4-1 with TRBJ2-5; either TRBD1 or TRBD2 may fit D (5 bases each). The CDR3 spans 16 residues. With 7 bases removed from V and 3 bases from J, the gap between germline ends came to 21 bases. Germline V lookup: CDR1 MGHRA, CDR2 YSYEKL. CDR3: CASTRGLGQPEETQYF. The CDR3 DNA sequence: TGCGCCAGCACCCGAGGGCTCGGACAACCTGAAGAGACCCAGTACTTC.

The chain couples TRBV19 to TRBJ2-3; 11 bases are a match to TRBD2. This CDR3 is 19 amino acids long. The junction had 10 bases not matched to a gene; V was cut back by 2 bases and J by 0 bases. Germline lookup yields CDR1 LNHDA and CDR2 SQIVND (reference sequence). The CDR3 nucleotides read TGTGCCAGTAGTATAAGTGCTGGGGCTAGCGGGGGGAGCACAGATACGCAGTATTTT. Translating it yields CASSISAGASGGSTDTQYF.

This clone was observed a few times. CDR3 loop: CASSLEGRGWTNLQLNYGYTF. CDR3 nucleotide sequence: TGCGCCAGCAGCTTGGAAGGCAGGGGGTGGACCAACCTACAACTTAACTATGGCTACACCTTC. The V gene is TRBV5-1, the J gene TRBJ1-2; 7 bases are shared with TRBD1. In germline, CDR1 is SGHRS, CDR2 YFSETQ. CDR3 size: 21 residues. V lost 0 bases, J lost 1 base, and 21 bases stayed unmatched.

The chain employs TRBV6-5 and TRBJ2-5; D remains unclear. CDR3 size: 14 residues. The germline V and J ends were trimmed by 6 bases and 5 bases, with 16 bases remaining between them. CDR1 and CDR2 (germline): MNHEY, SVGAGI. This CDR3 reads CASSVTHSWETQYF. The DNA of the CDR3 is TGTGCCAGCAGCGTGACCCACTCATGGGAGACCCAGTACTTC.

The gene calls are TRBV5-1 and TRBJ2-1; 8 nucleotides match TRBD1. The trim removed 2 bases at V and 7 bases at J, leaving 5 bases unmatched. In germline, CDR1 is SGHRS, CDR2 YFSETQ. The CDR3 consists of 14 residues. The chain's CDR3 is CASSFQGAANEQFF. The CDR3 DNA sequence: TGCGCCAGCAGCTTCCAGGGGGCGGCGAATGAGCAGTTCTTC.

In its sample, this clone was seen a few times. V gene TRBV6-1 combines with J gene TRBJ2-1, with 11 bases fitting TRBD2. The CDR3 is 15 residues long. V shed 6 bases and J 7 bases; nucleotides not matched to a gene: 8. Per germline, CDR1 MNHNS and CDR2 SASEGT. CDR3 coding DNA: TGTGCCAGCAGGCTTGGACTAGCGGGCGAAAATGAGCAGTTCTTC. This translates into CASRLGLAGENEQFF.

This clone was picked up one time. V gene TRBV11-3 combines with J gene TRBJ2-5; D is ambiguous. The germline gives CDR1 SGHNT, CDR2 YENEEA. The CDR3 totals 11 residues. The germline V and J ends were trimmed by 4 bases and 0 bases, with 0 bases remaining between them. The CDR3 spells CASSYQETQYF. Written as DNA, the CDR3 is TGTGCCAGCAGCTACCAAGAGACCCAGTACTTC. Using reference TRBV11-3 and TRBJ2-5 for the parts outside the CDR3, the full variable domain is EAGVVQSPRYKIIEKKQPVAFWCNPISGHNTLYWYLQNLGQGPELLIRYENEEAVDDSQLPKDRFSAERLKGVDSTLKIQPAELGDSAVYLCASSYQETQYFGPGTRLLVL.

The chain is built from TRBV5-6 and TRBJ1-5; D remains ambiguous. V lost 2 bases to trimming and J lost 0 bases, with 6 bases between them. Germline lookup yields CDR1 SGHDT and CDR2 YYEEEE. CDR3 length: 14 amino acids. CDR3 sequence reads: CASSFRDSNQPQHF. CDR3 nucleotide sequence: TGTGCCAGCAGCTTTCGGGATAGCAATCAGCCCCAGCATTTT.

V usage is TRBV7-2 and J usage is TRBJ2-1, with D perhaps TRBD1 or TRBD2 (5 bases each). This CDR3 spans 13 amino acids. Germline CDR1 reads SGHTA; CDR2 reads FQGNSA. Between the trimmed V and J ends, which lost 5 bases and 6 bases, there was a span of 11 bases. The CDR3 coding sequence is TGTGCCAGCAGCCTCCTGAGGGGCAATGAGCAGTTCTTC. Translating it yields CASSLLRGNEQFF.

The chain has TRBV18 and TRBJ1-1, with a weak D call TRBD1 (5 bases). Germline V CDR1 and CDR2: KGHSH, LQKENI. This CDR3 comprises 15 residues. Trimming cost V 1 base and J 8 bases, with 17 bases left between them. The CDR3 is CASSPQATARGEAFF. The CDR3 DNA sequence: TGTGCCAGCTCACCACAAGCGACAGCCCGAGGGGAAGCTTTCTTT.

The V and J genes are TRBV11-3 and TRBJ1-1; D is uncertain. Trimming stripped 0 bases from V and 1 base from J, with 12 bases between. Looked up from germline, CDR1 is SGHNT and CDR2 is YENEEA. The CDR3 is 16 residues long. The DNA of the CDR3 is TGTGCCAGCAGCTTAGATCCCGGATATGAGAACACTGAAGCTTTCTTT. It yields the protein CASSLDPGYENTEAFF.

A word on this clone: Distinct nucleotide sequences in the sample also encode this CDR3. The chain recombines TRBV5-1 with TRBJ2-5; 7 bases agree with TRBD1. This CDR3 has 13 residues. J was trimmed by 2 bases and V by 3 bases; bases with no gene match: 1. Germline lookup yields CDR1 SGHRS and CDR2 YFSETQ. CDR3 in amino acids: CASSWTGQETQYF. Here the CDR3 DNA reads TGCGCCAGCAGCTGGACAGGTCAAGAGACCCAGTACTTC.

The V gene is TRBV6-6, the J gene TRBJ2-5, with 10 positions matching TRBD2. The CDR3 consists of 16 residues. The germline CDR1 and CDR2 sequences are MNHNY and SVGAGI (reference sequence). Unmatched junction bases numbered 6, after V lost 2 bases and J lost 3 bases. CDR3 nucleotides: TGTGCCAGCAGTTACGAGCGGGGGGGCCTTAAAGAGACCCAGTACTTC. Protein: CASSYERGGLKETQYF.

V is TRBV27 and J is TRBJ2-7; no definite D call. V was cut by 7 bases and J by 0 bases, with 13 bases left in between. CDR1 and CDR2 (germline): MNHEY, SMNVEV (reference sequence). The CDR3 runs 14 residues. CDR3 DNA: TGTGCCAGCAAGAAGGTATACGCCTCCTACGAGCAGTACTTC. Translating gives CASKKVYASYEQYF.

The chain couples TRBV6-5 to TRBJ1-5; D is unresolved. Germline V gene data show CDR1 as MNHEY and CDR2 as SVGAGI. The CDR3 is made up of 12 amino acids. Trimming removed 8 bases at V and 4 bases at J, with 9 bases between. In DNA form, the CDR3 reads TGTGCCAGCGGCTTTCAAAATCAGCCCCAGCATTTT. Translated, it gives CASGFQNQPQHF.

The chain links TRBV5-5 to TRBJ1-3, with D hard to call. V was shortened by 2 bases and J by 0 bases, with 12 bases between the two germline ends. This CDR3 region has 16 residues. Germline V gene lookup returns CDR1 SGHKS and CDR2 YYEKEE (reference sequence). The CDR3 region has the DNA TGTGCCAGCAGCTTTAATCCGGAAAGCTCTGGAAACACCATATATTTT. Its translation is CASSFNPESSGNTIYF. The full variable domain, rest sourced from reference TRBV5-5 and TRBJ1-3, is DAGVTQSPTHLIKTRGQQVTLRCSPISGHKSVSWYQQVLGQGPQFIFQYYEKEERGRGNFPDRFSARQFPNYSSELNVNALLLGDSALYLCASSFNPESSGNTIYFGEGSWLTVV.

The rearrangement links TRBV7-3 to TRBJ1-2; no reliable D call. This CDR3 spans 12 amino acids. Trimming left V 5 bases short and J 2 bases short, with 6 bases between. Germline V lookup: CDR1 SGHTA, CDR2 FQGTGA. Here the CDR3 reads CASSLDNYGYTF. CDR3 bases: TGTGCCAGCAGCCTGGACAACTATGGCTACACCTTC.

This sequence joins TRBV6-5 and TRBJ1-1, with D unclear. The CDR3 spans 16 residues. V was shortened by 0 bases and J by 2 bases, with 13 bases between the two germline ends. The germline V gene encodes CDR1 MNHEY and CDR2 SVGAGI. CDR3 in DNA: TGTGCCAGCAGTTACTCGGCAACAGTTATAAACACTGAAGCTTTCTTT. It specifies CASSYSATVINTEAFF.

The J gene is TRBJ1-1, the V gene TRBV5-4; D gene ambiguous. The V end lost 1 base, the J end lost 4 bases, and 11 bases lay between the germline ends. The CDR3 has 14 residues. Germline values: CDR1 SGHNT, CDR2 YYREEE (reference sequence). Written as DNA, the CDR3 is TGTGCCAGCAGCTTGCAGCTGGGAAGCACTGAAGCTTTCTTT. This gives the protein CASSLQLGSTEAFF.

The genes are TRBV5-1 and TRBJ2-2, with 9 bases aligning to TRBD2. V lost 0 bases and J lost 5; bases outside the gene matches: 5. This CDR3 has 16 amino acids. Germline V gene lookup returns CDR1 SGHRS and CDR2 YFSETQ. The CDR3 region has the DNA TGCGCCAGCAGCTTGGCTGTTAGCGGGAGAACCGGGGAGCTGTTTTTT. It is translated as CASSLAVSGRTGELFF.

This clone was observed once. The chain links TRBV7-6 to TRBJ1-4, with a tentative D call TRBD1 (6 bases). The CDR3 has 14 residues. Looked up from germline, CDR1 is SGHVS and CDR2 is FNYEAQ. The V end was cut by 5 bases, the J end by 8 bases, with 15 bases between. The CDR3: CASSLLGQPEKLFF. CDR3 sequence (DNA): TGTGCCAGCAGCCTCTTAGGACAGCCAGAAAAACTGTTTTTT.

The chain joins TRBV5-1 to TRBJ2-7, with 14 bases that match TRBD2. V shed 4 bases and J 3 bases; nucleotides not matched to a gene: 9. The CDR3 is 17 residues long. Germline loops: CDR1 SGHRS, CDR2 YFSETQ. The CDR3 bases are TGCGCCAGCAGCCCCGGGACTAGCGGGAGAAGGGACTACGAGCAGTACTTC. It translates to CASSPGTSGRRDYEQYF.

The J gene is TRBJ1-2, the V gene TRBV12-5; D is undetermined. Per the germline V gene, CDR1 is LGHNT and CDR2 is FRNRAP. The CDR3 sequence is 14 residues long. V was cut by 2 bases and J by 8 bases, with 15 bases left in between. The CDR3 region is CASGLRQDEQGYTF. The CDR3 coding sequence is TGTGCTAGTGGTTTGCGCCAGGATGAACAAGGCTACACCTTC.

As to this clone: A junction end diverges from the germline sequence, so it may reflect a read error. The chain couples TRBV4-1 to TRBJ1-6; D is unresolved. The length of the CDR3 is 14 residues. Germline-derived CDR1 and CDR2 are MGHRA and YSYEKL. The CDR3 protein is CASSQEISRSPLHF. CDR3 sequence (DNA): TGTGCCAGCAGCCAAGAGATAAGTAGATCACCCCTCCACTTT.

This clone came up a few times. V usage is TRBV10-3 and J usage is TRBJ1-1; 7 bases are shared with TRBD1. CDR1 and CDR2 from the germline V gene are ENHRY and SYGVKD. The CDR3 is made up of 13 amino acids. Trimming took 5 bases from V and 10 from J; bases not matched to a gene: 10. This CDR3 is CAISPGQNEGAFF. CDR3 coding DNA: TGTGCCATCAGTCCGGGACAGAATGAGGGAGCTTTCTTT.

V gene TRBV18 combines with J gene TRBJ2-1; 8 positions agree with TRBD2. The germline gives CDR1 KGHSH, CDR2 LQKENI. This CDR3 is 17 amino acids long. V lost 0 bases to trimming and J lost 4 bases; unmatched junction nucleotides: 8. The CDR3 region is CASSPPGSGGIYNEQFF. CDR3 DNA: TGTGCCAGCTCACCACCAGGTTCGGGGGGGATTTACAATGAGCAGTTCTTC.

The gene calls are TRBV27 and TRBJ2-1; 9 nucleotides line up with TRBD2. CDR3 length: 15 residues. Germline V gene sequence: CDR1 MNHEY, CDR2 SMNVEV (reference sequence). The V segment lost 5 bases and the J segment 2 bases; nucleotides outside the gene matches: 4. DNA for the CDR3: TGTGCCAGCAGTCAACTAGCGGGTCCCTACAATGAGCAGTTCTTC. Amino acid sequence: CASSQLAGPYNEQFF.